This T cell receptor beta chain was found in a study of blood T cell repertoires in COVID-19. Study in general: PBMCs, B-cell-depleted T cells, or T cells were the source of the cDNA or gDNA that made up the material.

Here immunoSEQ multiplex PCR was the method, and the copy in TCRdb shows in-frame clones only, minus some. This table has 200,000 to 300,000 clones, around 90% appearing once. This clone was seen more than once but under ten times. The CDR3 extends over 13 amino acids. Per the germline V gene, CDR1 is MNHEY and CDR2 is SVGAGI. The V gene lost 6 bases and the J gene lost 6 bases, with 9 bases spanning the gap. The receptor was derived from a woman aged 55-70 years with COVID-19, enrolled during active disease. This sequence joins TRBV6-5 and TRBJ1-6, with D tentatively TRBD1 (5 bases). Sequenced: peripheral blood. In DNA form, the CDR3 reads TGTGCCAGCAGGCAGGGTTTTAATTCACCCCTCCACTTT. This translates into CASRQGFNSPLHF.